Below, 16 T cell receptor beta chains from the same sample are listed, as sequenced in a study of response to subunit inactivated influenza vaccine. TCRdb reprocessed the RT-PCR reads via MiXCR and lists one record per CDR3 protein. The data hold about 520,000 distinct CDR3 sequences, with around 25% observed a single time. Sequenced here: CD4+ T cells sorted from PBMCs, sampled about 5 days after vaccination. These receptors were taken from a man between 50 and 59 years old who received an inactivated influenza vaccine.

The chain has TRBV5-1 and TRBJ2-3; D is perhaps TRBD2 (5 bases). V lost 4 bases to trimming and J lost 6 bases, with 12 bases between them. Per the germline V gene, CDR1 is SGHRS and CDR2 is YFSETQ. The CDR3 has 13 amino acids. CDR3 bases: TGCGCCAGCAGCGAGGGCCGGCTTGATACGCAGTATTTT. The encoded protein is CASSEGRLDTQYF. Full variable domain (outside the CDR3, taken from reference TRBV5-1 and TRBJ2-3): KAGVTQTPRYLIKTRGQQVTLSCSPISGHRSVSWYQQTPGQGLQFLFEYFSETQRNKGNFPGRFSGRQFSNSRSEMNVSTLELGDSALYLCASSEGRLDTQYFGPGTRLTVL.

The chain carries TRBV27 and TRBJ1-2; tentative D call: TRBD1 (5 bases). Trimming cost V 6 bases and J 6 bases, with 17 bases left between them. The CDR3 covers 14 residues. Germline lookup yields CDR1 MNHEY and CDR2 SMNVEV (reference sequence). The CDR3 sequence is CASSRVGGVHGYTF. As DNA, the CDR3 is TGTGCCAGCAGCCGCGTCGGAGGGGTTCATGGCTACACCTTC.

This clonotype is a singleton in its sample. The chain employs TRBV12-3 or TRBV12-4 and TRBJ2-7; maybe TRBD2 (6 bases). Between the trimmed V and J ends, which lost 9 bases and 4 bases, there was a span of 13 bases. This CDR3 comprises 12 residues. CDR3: CASGTAGYEQYF. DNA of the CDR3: TGTGCCAGTGGGACGGCGGGATACGAGCAGTACTTC.

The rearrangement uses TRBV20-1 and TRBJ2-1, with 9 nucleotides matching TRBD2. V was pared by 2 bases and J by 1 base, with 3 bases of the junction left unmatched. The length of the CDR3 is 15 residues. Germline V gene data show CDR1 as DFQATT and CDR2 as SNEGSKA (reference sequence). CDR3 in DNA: TGCAGTGCTAGAAGGGCGGGAGGGTCCTACAATGAGCAGTTCTTC. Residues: CSARRAGGSYNEQFF.

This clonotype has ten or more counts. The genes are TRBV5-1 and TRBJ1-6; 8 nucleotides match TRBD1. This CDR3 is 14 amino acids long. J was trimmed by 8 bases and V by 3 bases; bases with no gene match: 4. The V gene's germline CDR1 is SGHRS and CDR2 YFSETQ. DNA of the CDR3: TGCGCCAGCAGCTCACAGGGGGTCTATTCACCCCTCCACTTT. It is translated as CASSSQGVYSPLHF.

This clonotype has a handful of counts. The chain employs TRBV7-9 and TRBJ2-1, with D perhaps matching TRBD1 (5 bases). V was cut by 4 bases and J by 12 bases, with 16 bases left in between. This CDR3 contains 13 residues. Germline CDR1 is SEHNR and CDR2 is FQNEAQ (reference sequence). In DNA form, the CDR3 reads TGTGCCAGCAGCTCGACAGCAGGGTCCGTGCAGTTCTTC. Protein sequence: CASSSTAGSVQFF.

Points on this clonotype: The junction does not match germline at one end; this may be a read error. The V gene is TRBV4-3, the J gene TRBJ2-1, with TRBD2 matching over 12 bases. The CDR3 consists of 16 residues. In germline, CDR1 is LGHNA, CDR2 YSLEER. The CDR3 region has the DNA TGCGCCGGCAGCTCCTGGACTAGCGGGATTCACAATGAGCAGTTCTTC. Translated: CAGSSWTSGIHNEQFF.

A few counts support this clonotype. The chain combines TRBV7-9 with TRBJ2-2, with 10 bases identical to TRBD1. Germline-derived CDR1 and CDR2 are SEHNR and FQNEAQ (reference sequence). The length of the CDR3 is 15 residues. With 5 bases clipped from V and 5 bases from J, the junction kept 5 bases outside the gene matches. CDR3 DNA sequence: TGTGCCAGCAGCATGGGACAGGGGAGTACCGGGGAGCTGTTTTTT. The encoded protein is CASSMGQGSTGELFF.

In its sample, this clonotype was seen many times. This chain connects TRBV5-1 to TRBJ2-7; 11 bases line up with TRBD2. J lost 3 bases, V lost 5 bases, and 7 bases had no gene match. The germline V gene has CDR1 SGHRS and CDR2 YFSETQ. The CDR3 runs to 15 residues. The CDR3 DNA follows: TGCGCCAGCAGTCCGCTAGCGGGGGGATACTACGAGCAGTACTTC. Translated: CASSPLAGGYYEQYF.

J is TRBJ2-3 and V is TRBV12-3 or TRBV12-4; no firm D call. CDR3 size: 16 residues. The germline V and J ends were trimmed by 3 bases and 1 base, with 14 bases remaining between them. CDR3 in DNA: TGTGCCAGCAGTTTTCACAGAAGTTCCCGCACAGATACGCAGTATTTT. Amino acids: CASSFHRSSRTDTQYF.

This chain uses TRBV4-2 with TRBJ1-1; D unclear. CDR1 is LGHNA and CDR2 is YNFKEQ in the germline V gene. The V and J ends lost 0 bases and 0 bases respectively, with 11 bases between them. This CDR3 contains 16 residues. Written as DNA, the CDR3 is TGTGCCAGCAGCCAAGAAACTACCAGCGTGAACACTGAAGCTTTCTTT. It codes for CASSQETTSVNTEAFF.

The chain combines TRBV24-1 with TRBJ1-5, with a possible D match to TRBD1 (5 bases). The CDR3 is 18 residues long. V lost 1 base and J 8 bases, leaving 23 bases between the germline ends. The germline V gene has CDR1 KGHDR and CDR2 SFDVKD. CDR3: CATSDFPNKTGKSKPQHF. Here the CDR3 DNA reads TGTGCCACCAGTGATTTCCCGAATAAAACAGGCAAGAGCAAGCCCCAGCATTTT.

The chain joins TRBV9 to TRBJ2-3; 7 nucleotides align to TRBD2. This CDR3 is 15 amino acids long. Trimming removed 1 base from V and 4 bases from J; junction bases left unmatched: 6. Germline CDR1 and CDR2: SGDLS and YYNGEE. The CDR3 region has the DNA TGTGCCAGCAGCGTACCTCGACTAGCTCCAGATACGCAGTATTTT. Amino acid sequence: CASSVPRLAPDTQYF.

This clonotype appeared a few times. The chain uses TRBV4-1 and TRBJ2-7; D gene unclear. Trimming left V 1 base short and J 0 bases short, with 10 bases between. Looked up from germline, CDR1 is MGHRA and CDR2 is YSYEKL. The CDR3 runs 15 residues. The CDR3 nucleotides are TGCGCCAGCAGCCAAGCTGTGGGTCCCTCCTACGAGCAGTACTTC. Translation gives CASSQAVGPSYEQYF.

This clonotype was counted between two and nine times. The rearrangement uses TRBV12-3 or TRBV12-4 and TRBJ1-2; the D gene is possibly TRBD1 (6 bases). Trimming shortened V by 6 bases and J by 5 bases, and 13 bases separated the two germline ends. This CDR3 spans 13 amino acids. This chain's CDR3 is CASSPGTSYGYTF. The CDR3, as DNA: TGTGCCAGCAGCCCCGGGACAAGTTATGGCTACACCTTC.

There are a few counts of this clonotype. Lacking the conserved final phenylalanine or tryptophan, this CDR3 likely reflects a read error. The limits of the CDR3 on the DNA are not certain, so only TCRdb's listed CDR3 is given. CDR3 sequence reads: CASSFPPSPVGSNGLC. The chain has TRBV5-1 and TRBJ1-1. The CDR3 spans 16 amino acids, including both terminal residues. From germline, CDR1 is SGHRS and CDR2 YFSETQ.